This T cell receptor (beta chain) comes out of a study of blood T cell repertoires in COVID-19. About the study: Both acute and convalescent COVID-19 samples were obtained from the United States, Italy and Spain. Nucleic acid was either cDNA or gDNA, and it came from T cells, B-cell-depleted T cells, or PBMCs.

Turning to this clone: A junction end diverges from the germline sequence, so it may reflect a read error. Other DNA sequences in this specimen translate into the identical CDR3.

Profiling relied on immunoSEQ multiplex PCR, and the TCRdb table lists in-frame clones only, not all of them. The sample shows 25,000 to 30,000 clones, around 80% of them seen only once. This CDR3 has 16 amino acids. Germline V gives CDR1 SGHRS, CDR2 YFSETQ. Input material: peripheral blood. V usage is TRBV5-1 and J usage is TRBJ2-7; D possibly corresponds to TRBD1 (6 bases). The receptor comes from a woman in her 70s with acute or convalescent COVID-19. CDR3 bases: TGCGCCAGTAGCTTACCTTATACAGGGCCTTTGGGGGAGCAGTACTTC. This gives the protein CASSLPYTGPLGEQYF. Complete variable domain (other parts from reference TRBV5-1 and TRBJ2-7): KAGVTQTPRYLIKTRGQQVTLSCSPISGHRSVSWYQQTPGQGLQFLFEYFSETQRNKGNFPGRFSGRQFSNSRSEMNVSTLELGDSALYLCASSLPYTGPLGEQYFGPGTRLTVT.